Within the sample, the clone carrying this T cell receptor (beta chain) is medium-sized. The antigen remains unidentified. CDR3 length equals 14 residues. V shed 4 bases and J 3 bases; nucleotides not matched to a gene: 5. Germline V gene data show CDR1 as LNHDA and CDR2 as SQIVND (reference sequence). The source of the sample is a study of T cell responses to AZD1222 COVID-19 vaccine. Points from the study as a whole: With dominance at 160-218 and 743-854, vaccine-associated CD4 TCRs spanned spike.

Assay: immunoSEQ multiplex PCR; the TCRdb copy retains only in-frame clones and omits some. The repertoire has about 70,000 clones, roughly 89% of them found once; the top ten carry roughly 9.8%. The receptor comes from an adult in good health. The sample was peripheral blood, taken on day 0 of AZD1222 vaccination. The V and J genes are TRBV19 and TRBJ2-7, with 8 nucleotides matching TRBD1. CDR3 residues: CASSTTGGYYEQYF. The CDR3 DNA follows: TGTGCCAGTAGTACAACAGGGGGGTACTACGAGCAGTACTTC.